Listed below are T cell receptor beta chains from one sample, sequenced in a study of cytomegalovirus exposure and HLA in healthy donors. Measured with immunoSEQ multiplex PCR; TCRdb has only the in-frame clones, and not every one. The table lists around 200,000 clones, about 86% of them singletons, with 2.8% in the top ten. The sequenced sample was PBMCs. These receptors all come from a woman aged 18-29 years in good health and CMV-seropositive. CDR3s include the opening cysteine and the closing phenylalanine or tryptophan. D genes are given only for firm matches. Size is stated for part of the rows, as once, few or many counts, or as a class when the clone is expanded.

TRBV29-1	-	-	TRBJ2-2	TGCAGCGCCAACCGGGAGACCGGGGAGCTGTTTTTT	CSANRETGELFF
TRBV4-3	-	few	TRBJ2-7	TGCGCCAGCAGCCAAGTTCAGGGCGAGCAGTACTTC	CASSQVQGEQYF
TRBV2	TRBD1	-	TRBJ1-1	TGTGCCAGCGGACAGGGTGAGAACACTGAAGCTTTCTTT	CASGQGENTEAFF
TRBV5-1	-	-	TRBJ2-1	TGCGCCAGCAGCTGGAGGCAGGGGGGCCTTAACAATGAGCAGTTCTTC	CASSWRQGGLNNEQFF
TRBV11-3	-	-	TRBJ1-2	TGTGCCAGCAGCCTGGGGGGGGCAACCTCGGACTATGGCTACACCTTC	CASSLGGATSDYGYTF
TRBV12-5	-	-	TRBJ2-7	TGTGCTAGTGGTACGACCCTACGGGGGGCGGACTACGAGCAGTACTTC	CASGTTLRGADYEQYF
TRBV15	TRBD2	-	TRBJ2-1	TGTGCCACCAGCAGAGACGGAGCGGGGGGATTCTACAATGAGCAGTTCTTC	CATSRDGAGGFYNEQFF
TRBV6-1	-	once	TRBJ2-3	TGTGCCAGCAGTGGGTACACGGGTAGCACAGATACGCAGTATTTT	CASSGYTGSTDTQYF
TRBV14	TRBD2	few	TRBJ2-3	TGTGCCAGGAGTAGCGGGGGGGATAGCACAGATACGCAGTATTTT	CARSSGGDSTDTQYF
TRBV6-1	TRBD1	-	TRBJ1-6	TGTGCCAGCACCGGGACAGTTAATTCACCCCTCCACTTT	CASTGTVNSPLHF
TRBV7-3	-	-	TRBJ2-3	TGTGCCAGCAGCCCAGGCGCAGCAGATACGCAGTATTTT	CASSPGAADTQYF
TRBV25-1	TRBD2	-	TRBJ2-3	TGTGCCAGCAGTGAAAGGGCTAGCGGGGGAGGTAGCACAGATACGCAGTATTTT	CASSERASGGGSTDTQYF
TRBV29-1	TRBD1	-	TRBJ1-1	TGCAGCGTCCCGGACAGGTTTAGTGGAGCTTTCTTT	CSVPDRFSGAFF
TRBV6-1	-	-	TRBJ1-1	TGTGCCAGCAGTGAAGCGCGGGCGAACACTGAAGCTTTCTTT	CASSEARANTEAFF
TRBV4-1	TRBD1	once	TRBJ1-6	TGCGCCACCACCCCTGACGGGACAGCCAATTCACCCCTCCACTTT	CATTPDGTANSPLHF
TRBV27	TRBD1	-	TRBJ1-4	TGTGCCAGCAGTCCTCGGACAGGGGGCGGATTTGGTGAAAAACTGTTTTTT	CASSPRTGGGFGEKLFF
TRBV9	TRBD2	-	TRBJ2-7	TGTGCCAGCAGCGTAGGGGCTAGCGGCTACGAGCAGTACTTC	CASSVGASGYEQYF
TRBV4-1	TRBD2	-	TRBJ2-3	TGCGCCAGCAGCCGAATAGGACTAGCGGGGCCGGCAGATACGCAGTATTTT	CASSRIGLAGPADTQYF
TRBV18	TRBD2	-	TRBJ2-5	TGTGCCAGCTCACACGGAACTAGCGGGTACCAAGAGACCCAGTACTTC	CASSHGTSGYQETQYF
TRBV9	-	-	TRBJ2-7	TGTGCCAGCAGCGTATGGGCACAGTCCGACGAGCAGTACTTC	CASSVWAQSDEQYF
TRBV7-9	TRBD1	few	TRBJ1-2	TGTGCCAGCAGCTTAACAGGGGAAGGCTACACCTTC	CASSLTGEGYTF
TRBV27	TRBD1	-	TRBJ1-5	TGTGCCAGCAGCCAACAGGGGCCCCGGGTACAGCCCCAGCATTTT	CASSQQGPRVQPQHF
TRBV7-2	-	-	TRBJ2-1	TGTGCCAGCAGCCCGCCTAACTACAATGAGCAGTTCTTC	CASSPPNYNEQFF
TRBV10-3	TRBD2	-	TRBJ2-1	TGTGCCATCTCAGCGGGGTACTCCTACAATGAGCAGTTCTTC	CAISAGYSYNEQFF
TRBV18	TRBD1	once	TRBJ2-7	TGTGCCAGCTCACCGGTGGACAGGGGCCTTTACGAGCAGTACTTC	CASSPVDRGLYEQYF
TRBV19	-	-	TRBJ1-5	TGTGCCAGTAACGTCGAACATTATAGCAATCAGCCCCAGCATTTT	CASNVEHYSNQPQHF
TRBV4-1	TRBD1	-	TRBJ2-3	TGCGCCAGCAGCCAAGTGGGACAGAGCACAGATACGCAGTATTTT	CASSQVGQSTDTQYF
TRBV7-9	-	few	TRBJ1-2	TGTGCCAGCAGCTACGGCCTCGACAGGACCTATGGCTACACCTTC	CASSYGLDRTYGYTF
TRBV4-1	-	-	TRBJ1-2	TGCGCCAGCAGCCAAGACTTGGCTCGCTATGGCTACACCTTC	CASSQDLARYGYTF
TRBV2	TRBD2	-	TRBJ2-5	TGTGCCAGCACAGCGGGGGGGACGTACCAAGAGACCCAGTACTTC	CASTAGGTYQETQYF
TRBV5-6	-	few	TRBJ2-7	TGTGCCAGCAGCTCTACACCGACAGGCGAGCAGTACTTC	CASSSTPTGEQYF
TRBV6-6	TRBD1	-	TRBJ2-7	TGTGCCAGCAGTTATCGATCGACAGGGGGTAGCGAGCAGTACTTC	CASSYRSTGGSEQYF
TRBV7-3	TRBD1	few	TRBJ1-1	TGTGCCAGCAGCCTAGAGCCCCGGGACAGGGGCCAGAACACTGAAGCTTTCTTT	CASSLEPRDRGQNTEAFF
TRBV29-1	-	-	TRBJ2-2	TGCAGCGTCGTCCGGGATTTTACCGGGGAGCTGTTTTTT	CSVVRDFTGELFF
TRBV2	TRBD2	-	TRBJ2-7	TGTGCCAGCAGTGAAGCCGGGACTACCTACGAGCAGTACTTC	CASSEAGTTYEQYF
TRBV27	-	-	TRBJ2-3	TGTGCCAGCAGTTTTGGTAGCGGACTTAGCACAGATACGCAGTATTTT	CASSFGSGLSTDTQYF
TRBV4-1	TRBD1	once	TRBJ1-1	TGCGCCAGCAGCCAAATCCGGACAGGAAACACTGAAGCTTTCTTT	CASSQIRTGNTEAFF
TRBV25-1	-	-	TRBJ1-1	TGTGCCACCCGGCAGGGGACTGAAGCTTTCTTT	CATRQGTEAFF